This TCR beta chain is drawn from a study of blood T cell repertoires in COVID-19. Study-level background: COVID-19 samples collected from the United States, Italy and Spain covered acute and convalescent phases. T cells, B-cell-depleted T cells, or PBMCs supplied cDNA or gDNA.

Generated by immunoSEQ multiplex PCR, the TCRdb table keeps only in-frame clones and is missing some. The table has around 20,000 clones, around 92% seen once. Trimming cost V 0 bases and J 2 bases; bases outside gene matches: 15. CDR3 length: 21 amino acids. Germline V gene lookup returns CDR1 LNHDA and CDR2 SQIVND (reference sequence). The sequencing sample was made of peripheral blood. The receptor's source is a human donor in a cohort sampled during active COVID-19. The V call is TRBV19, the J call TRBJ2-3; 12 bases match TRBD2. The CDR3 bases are TGTGCCAGTAGTATAGATCACTCCCCCCTAGCGGGAGGGCGATACACAGATACGCAGTATTTT. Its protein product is CASSIDHSPLAGGRYTDTQYF.